This passage covers 11 T cell receptor beta chains from one sample sequenced in a study of cytomegalovirus exposure and HLA in healthy donors. The PCR made use of 60 Vbeta and 13 Jbeta primers. Sequenced by immunoSEQ multiplex PCR; TCRdb stores in-frame clones only, minus some. The repertoire holds over 150,000 clones, with around 80% as singletons. Sequenced: PBMCs. Receptors originate from a man aged 25 to 40 in good health and CMV-seronegative.

The rearrangement joins TRBV6-4 to TRBJ2-7, with TRBD1 matching over 7 bases. The CDR3 spans 14 residues. Trimming cost V 6 bases and J 5 bases; bases outside gene matches: 10. The V gene's germline CDR1 is MRHNA and CDR2 SNTAGT. CDR3 DNA sequence: TGTGCCAGCAGAGGACCGGGACAGTACCACGAGCAGTACTTC. Amino acids: CASRGPGQYHEQYF.

The chain is built from TRBV7-8 and TRBJ2-1, with D maybe TRBD1 (6 bases). Germline CDR1 and CDR2: SGHVS and FQNEAQ. CDR3 length equals 18 residues. V lost 1 base to trimming and J lost 7 bases, with 23 bases between them. The CDR3 sequence is CASSLGMIKIRGRNEQFF. The CDR3 nucleotides read TGTGCCAGCAGCTTAGGGATGATTAAGATCAGGGGTAGGAATGAGCAGTTCTTC.

This chain connects TRBV30 to TRBJ2-5, with a possible D match to TRBD1 (5 bases). The germline gives CDR1 GTSNPN, CDR2 SVGIG (reference sequence). Trimming shortened V by 4 bases and J by 2 bases, and 8 bases separated the two germline ends. There are 12 residues in the CDR3. DNA for the CDR3: TGTGCCTGGACTACAGGTCAAGAGACCCAGTACTTC. This sequence encodes CAWTTGQETQYF.

This clone was seen only a few times. This sequence joins TRBV6-4 and TRBJ2-1; TRBD2 aligns across 14 bases. The CDR3 spans 15 residues. V lost 9 bases, J lost 8 bases, and 9 bases stayed unmatched. Per germline, CDR1 MRHNA and CDR2 SNTAGT. The CDR3 nucleotides are TGTGCCAGTTCTATGGGACTAGCGGGAGTCTATGAGCAGTTCTTC. Protein product: CASSMGLAGVYEQFF.

This sequence joins TRBV5-1 and TRBJ1-1, with a weak D call TRBD1 (5 bases). Trimming cost V 0 bases and J 10 bases, with 19 bases left between them. The CDR3 covers 15 residues. The germline gives CDR1 SGHRS, CDR2 YFSETQ. The CDR3 bases are TGCGCCAGCAGCTTGGGGACATCCGATAGGTCCGGAGCTTTCTTT. It translates to CASSLGTSDRSGAFF.

V and J are TRBV27 and TRBJ2-7; D gene unclear. CDR3 length equals 9 residues. Germline CDR1 MNHEY, CDR2 SMNVEV (reference sequence). Trimming stripped 8 bases from V and 5 bases from J, with 4 bases between. This CDR3 is CASGDEQYF. The DNA of the CDR3 is TGTGCCAGCGGAGACGAGCAGTACTTC.

V gene TRBV6-1 combines with J gene TRBJ2-7, with D possibly TRBD1 on 5 matching bases. V was pared by 3 bases and J by 3 bases, with 9 bases between. Germline CDR1 is MNHNS and CDR2 is SASEGT. The CDR3 runs to 13 residues. In DNA form, the CDR3 reads TGTGCCAGCAGTGATCAGGGAATCTACGAGCAGTACTTC. It encodes CASSDQGIYEQYF.

This clone was seen just once. The chain uses TRBV7-9 and TRBJ2-7; the match to TRBD2 covers 7 bases. This CDR3 is 16 amino acids long. Germline CDR1 is SEHNR and CDR2 is FQNEAQ (reference sequence). The V gene end was trimmed by 1 base and the J gene end by 2 bases; junction bases not matched to a gene: 8. For the CDR3, the DNA is TGTGCCAGCAGCTTAGTGCAAGCGGGGCGACCCTACGAGCAGTACTTC. This gives the protein CASSLVQAGRPYEQYF.

V is TRBV10-3 and J is TRBJ1-3; a possible D gene is TRBD1 (5 bases). V lost 8 bases and J lost 0, with 8 bases in between. The CDR3 extends over 13 amino acids. Germline V gene lookup returns CDR1 ENHRY and CDR2 SYGVKD. Here the CDR3 DNA reads TGTGCCATCGGACAAGACTCTGGAAACACCATATATTTT. Translated: CAIGQDSGNTIYF.

The chain links TRBV5-4 to TRBJ2-2, with TRBD1 matching over 7 bases. Germline V lookup: CDR1 SGHNT, CDR2 YYREEE (reference sequence). CDR3 length: 16 residues. With 0 bases clipped from V and 4 bases from J, the junction kept 6 bases outside the gene matches. The CDR3 loop reads CASSLGRQGFTGELFF. As DNA, the CDR3 is TGTGCCAGCAGCTTGGGCCGACAGGGATTCACCGGGGAGCTGTTTTTT. Using reference TRBV5-4 and TRBJ2-2 for the parts outside the CDR3, the full variable domain is ETGVTQSPTHLIKTRGQQVTLRCSSQSGHNTVSWYQQALGQGPQFIFQYYREEENGRGNFPPRFSGLQFPNYSSELNVNALELDDSALYLCASSLGRQGFTGELFFGEGSRLTVL.

The V and J genes are TRBV7-8 and TRBJ2-2; 9 nucleotides align to TRBD1. CDR1 SGHVS and CDR2 FQNEAQ come from the germline V gene. The junction had 17 bases not matched to a gene; V was cut back by 8 bases and J by 7 bases. This CDR3 has 17 amino acids. CDR3: CASGTISGTGWVGELFF. The CDR3 DNA sequence: TGTGCCAGCGGGACAATCTCCGGGACAGGGTGGGTCGGGGAGCTGTTTTTT.